This TCR beta chain was documented in a study of T cells of healthy individuals. The CDR3 has 12 residues. CDR1 and CDR2 from the germline V gene are DFQATT and SNEGSKA (reference sequence). Trimming shortened V by 4 bases and J by 0 bases, and 4 bases separated the two germline ends. Each CDR3 protein is one row after TCRdb ran MiXCR on the 5' RACE reads. This sample has about 57,000 distinct CDR3 sequences, with around 15% found just once. The sequence was collected from a human donor in good health. V usage is TRBV20-1 and J usage is TRBJ1-3, with unresolved D. For the CDR3, the DNA is TGCAGTGCTACTAGCTCTGGAAACACCATATATTTT. This gives the protein CSATSSGNTIYF.